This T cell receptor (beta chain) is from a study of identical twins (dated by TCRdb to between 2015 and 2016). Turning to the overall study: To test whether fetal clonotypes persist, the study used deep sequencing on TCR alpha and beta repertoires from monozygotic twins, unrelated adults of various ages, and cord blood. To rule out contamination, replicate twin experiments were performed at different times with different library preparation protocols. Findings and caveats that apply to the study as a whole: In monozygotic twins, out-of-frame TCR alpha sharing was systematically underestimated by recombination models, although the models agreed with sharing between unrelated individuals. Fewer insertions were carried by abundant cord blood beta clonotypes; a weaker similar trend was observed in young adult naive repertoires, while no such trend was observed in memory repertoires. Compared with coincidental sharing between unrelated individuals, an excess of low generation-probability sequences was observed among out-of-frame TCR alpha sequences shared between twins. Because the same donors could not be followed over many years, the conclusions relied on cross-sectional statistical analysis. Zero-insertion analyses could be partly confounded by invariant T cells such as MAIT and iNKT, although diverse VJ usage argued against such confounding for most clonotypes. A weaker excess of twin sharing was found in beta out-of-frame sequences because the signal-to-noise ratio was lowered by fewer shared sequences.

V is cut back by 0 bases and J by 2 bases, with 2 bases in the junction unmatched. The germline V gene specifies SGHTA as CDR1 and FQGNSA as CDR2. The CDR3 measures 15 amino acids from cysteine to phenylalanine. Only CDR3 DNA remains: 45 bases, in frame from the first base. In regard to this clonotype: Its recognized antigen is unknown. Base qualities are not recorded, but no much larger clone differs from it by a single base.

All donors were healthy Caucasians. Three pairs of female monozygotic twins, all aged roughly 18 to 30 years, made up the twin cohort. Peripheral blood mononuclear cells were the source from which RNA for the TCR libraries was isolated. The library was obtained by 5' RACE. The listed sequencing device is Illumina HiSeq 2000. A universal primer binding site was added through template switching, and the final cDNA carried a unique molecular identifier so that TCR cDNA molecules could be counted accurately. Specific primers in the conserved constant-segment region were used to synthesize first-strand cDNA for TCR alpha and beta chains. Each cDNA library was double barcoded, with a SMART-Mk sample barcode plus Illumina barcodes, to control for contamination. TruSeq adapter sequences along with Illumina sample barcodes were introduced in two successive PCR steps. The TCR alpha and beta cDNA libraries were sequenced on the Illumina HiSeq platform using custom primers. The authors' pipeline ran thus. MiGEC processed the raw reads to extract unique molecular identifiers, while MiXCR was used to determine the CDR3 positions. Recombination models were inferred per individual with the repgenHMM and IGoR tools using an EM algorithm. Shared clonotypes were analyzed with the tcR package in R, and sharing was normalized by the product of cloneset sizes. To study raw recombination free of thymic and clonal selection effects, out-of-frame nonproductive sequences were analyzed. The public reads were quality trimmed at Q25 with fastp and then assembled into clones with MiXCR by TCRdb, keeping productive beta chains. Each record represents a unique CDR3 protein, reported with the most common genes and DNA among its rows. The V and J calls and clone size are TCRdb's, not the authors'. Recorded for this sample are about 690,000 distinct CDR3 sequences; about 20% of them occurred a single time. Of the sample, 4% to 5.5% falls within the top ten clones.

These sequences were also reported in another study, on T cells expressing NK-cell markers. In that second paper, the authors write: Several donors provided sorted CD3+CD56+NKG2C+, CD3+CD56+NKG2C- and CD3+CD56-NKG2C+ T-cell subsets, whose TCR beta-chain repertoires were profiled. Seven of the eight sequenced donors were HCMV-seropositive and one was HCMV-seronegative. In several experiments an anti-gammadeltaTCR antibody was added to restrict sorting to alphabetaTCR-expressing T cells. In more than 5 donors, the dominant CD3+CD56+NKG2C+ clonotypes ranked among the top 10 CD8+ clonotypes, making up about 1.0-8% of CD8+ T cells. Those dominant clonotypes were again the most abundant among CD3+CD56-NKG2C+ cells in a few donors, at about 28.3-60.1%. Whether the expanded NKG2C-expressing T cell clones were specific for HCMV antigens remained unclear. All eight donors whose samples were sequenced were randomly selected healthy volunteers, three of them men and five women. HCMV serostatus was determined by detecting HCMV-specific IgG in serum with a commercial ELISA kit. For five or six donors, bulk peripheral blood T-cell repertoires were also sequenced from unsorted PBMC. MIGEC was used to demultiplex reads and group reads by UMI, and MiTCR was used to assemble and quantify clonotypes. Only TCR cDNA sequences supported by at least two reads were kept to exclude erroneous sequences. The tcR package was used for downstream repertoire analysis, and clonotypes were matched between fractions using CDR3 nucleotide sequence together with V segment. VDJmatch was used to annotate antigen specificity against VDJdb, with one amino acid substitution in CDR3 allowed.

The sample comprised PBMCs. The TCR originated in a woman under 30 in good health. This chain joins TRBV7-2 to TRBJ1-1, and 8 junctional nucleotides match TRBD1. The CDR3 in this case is CASSLAGQVNTEAFF. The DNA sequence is TGTGCCAGCAGCTTAGCGGGACAGGTAAACACTGAAGCTTTCTTT.